This T cell receptor (beta chain) was identified in a study of shared clonotypes between healthy human individuals. Study overall: Used for every donor were three CD4 naive, three CD4 memory, two CD8 naive and one CD8 memory plate. Study-wide findings and caveats: Sampling was confined to blood; repertoires within tissues likely differ.

Of note for this clone: The antigen is undetermined.

Trimming removed 3 bases at V and 5 bases at J, with 10 bases between. The CDR3 length is 14 residues. CDR1 SGHTA and CDR2 FQGNSA come from the germline V gene. Every immunoSEQ plate was one replicate of a subset's evenly spread DNA. Using immunoSEQ multiplex PCR, the repertoire was profiled, and TCRdb retains in-frame clones only, with some absent. The sample holds more than 2 million clones, roughly 96% seen once. The chain employs TRBV7-2 and TRBJ1-4; D gene uncertain. The sample consisted of naive CD4+ T cells sorted from blood. Subset defined: CD45RA+ positively selected. The receptor comes from a man aged 18 to 30 in good health. The CDR3 DNA reads as TGTGCCAGCAGCTTGGGGAGGGTGAATGAAAAACTGTTTTTT. Amino acid sequence: CASSLGRVNEKLFF.